The 23 T cell receptor beta chains in this list originate from one sample, sequenced in a study of blood T cells in healthy people across ages. Combining a sample-barcoded 5' primer with a J-beta primer mix, a second PCR ran for about 6 to 11 cycles. TCRdb independently ran MiXCR on the 5' RACE reads; one entry per CDR3 protein. Of 780,000 or so distinct CDR3 sequences in the sample, around 50% were seen once. The sample comprised blood. Receptor source: a man aged 40-49 years in good health.

This clonotype was counted only a few times. The CDR3 region is CASSDLAGGNTDTQYF. The CDR3 bases are TGCGCCAGCAGCGATCTAGCGGGGGGAAACACAGATACGCAGTATTTT. The chain employs TRBV5-1 and TRBJ2-3; TRBD2 aligns across 11 bases. Trimming took 4 bases from V and 2 from J; bases not matched to a gene: 6. Germline V gene lookup returns CDR1 SGHRS and CDR2 YFSETQ. The CDR3 length is 16 residues.

This clonotype was recorded once. The chain combines TRBV12-3 or TRBV12-4 with TRBJ2-1; 10 nucleotides align to TRBD2. The CDR3 runs to 16 residues. The ends lost 2 bases at V and 4 bases at J; junction bases unmatched: 5. CDR3 DNA: TGTGCCAGCAGTTTACCTAGCGGGAGCCCGTACAATGAGCAGTTCTTC. Encoded protein: CASSLPSGSPYNEQFF.

The chain has TRBV28 and TRBJ1-1, with D tentatively TRBD1 (5 bases). Germline V lookup: CDR1 MDHEN, CDR2 SYDVKM. This CDR3 comprises 15 residues. V dropped 5 bases and J dropped 1 base, with 14 bases sitting between them. In DNA form, the CDR3 reads TGTGCCAGCAGTCGACGGCTGGGGGGGAACACTGAAGCTTTCTTT. Its translation: CASSRRLGGNTEAFF.

The chain employs TRBV14 and TRBJ2-7; D remains unclear. Germline values: CDR1 SGHDN, CDR2 FVKESK. There are 16 residues in the CDR3. V lost 0 bases, J lost 1 base, and 13 bases lay in between. CDR3 DNA: TGTGCCAGCAGCCAAGATCGGGCAGAAATATCCTACGAGCAGTACTTC. The encoded protein is CASSQDRAEISYEQYF.

The chain recombines TRBV25-1 with TRBJ2-1, with D possibly matching TRBD2 (5 bases). The CDR3 spans 17 residues. V was shortened by 2 bases and J by 0 bases, with 14 bases between the two germline ends. CDR1 and CDR2 from the germline V gene are MGHDK and SYGVNS. CDR3 sequence reads: CASSEPPPGSSYNEQFF. The CDR3 bases are TGTGCCAGCAGTGAACCTCCTCCGGGGAGCTCCTACAATGAGCAGTTCTTC.

V usage is TRBV7-8 and J usage is TRBJ2-5, with 8 bases aligning to TRBD1. The ends lost 6 bases at V and 4 bases at J; junction bases unmatched: 10. CDR1 is SGHVS and CDR2 is FQNEAQ in the germline V gene. This CDR3 spans 15 amino acids. Written as DNA, the CDR3 is TGTGCCAGCAGTCCAGGGGGACAGGCAGGAGAGACCCAGTACTTC. It translates to CASSPGGQAGETQYF.

This chain connects TRBV15 to TRBJ2-7, with 7 bases fitting TRBD2. V gave up 0 bases and J gave up 6 bases; unmatched junction bases: 8. CDR3 size: 15 residues. Looked up from germline, CDR1 is LNHNV and CDR2 is YYDKDF (reference sequence). The CDR3 sequence: CATSRDHWGGPEQYF. As DNA, the CDR3 is TGTGCCACCAGCAGAGATCACTGGGGGGGTCCCGAGCAGTACTTC.

The chain links TRBV29-1 to TRBJ2-1, with 7 nucleotides matching TRBD1. After removal of 5 bases from V and 5 bases from J, the junction contained 6 bases not matched to a gene. The CDR3 is 13 residues long. Germline V CDR1 and CDR2: SQVTM, ANQGSEA. The CDR3 DNA reads TGCAGCGTTACCCTAACAGGGGACAATGAGCAGTTCTTC. Translating it yields CSVTLTGDNEQFF.

The gene calls are TRBV6-5 and TRBJ2-7; possible D gene TRBD2, 6 bases. CDR1 MNHEY and CDR2 SVGAGI come from the germline V gene. Trimming removed 0 bases from V and 3 bases from J, with 12 bases in between. The CDR3 contains 15 residues. CDR3 sequence reads: CASSYSGSGVYEQYF. CDR3 nucleotide sequence: TGTGCCAGCAGTTACTCGGGTAGCGGAGTCTACGAGCAGTACTTC.

This clonotype showed up just a few times. The CDR3: CASSYFTGPSSYEQYF. For the CDR3, the DNA is TGTGCCAGCAGTTACTTCACAGGGCCCTCCTCCTACGAGCAGTACTTC. The rearrangement joins TRBV6-5 to TRBJ2-7; D may be TRBD1 (6 bases). This CDR3 region has 16 residues. The V gene's germline CDR1 is MNHEY and CDR2 SVGAGI. Trimming pared 1 base from V and 0 bases from J, leaving 13 bases between.

This sequence joins TRBV7-2 and TRBJ2-1; 9 nucleotides match TRBD2. The CDR3 covers 17 residues. V lost 6 bases, J lost 4 bases, and 13 bases stayed unmatched. Germline V gives CDR1 SGHTA, CDR2 FQGNSA. The CDR3 spells CASRRPSSGMIYNEQFF. CDR3 sequence (DNA): TGTGCCAGCAGGCGACCGTCTAGCGGGATGATATACAATGAGCAGTTCTTC.

This chain links TRBV20-1 with TRBJ2-5; D may match TRBD1 or TRBD2 (5 bases each). Trimming took 0 bases from V and 5 from J, leaving 19 bases between them. Germline CDR1 DFQATT, CDR2 SNEGSKA (reference sequence). This CDR3 spans 16 amino acids. In nucleotides, the CDR3 is TGCAGTGCTAGAGATCCCCACGAGGGGCTCGGGGAGACCCAGTACTTC. Translated: CSARDPHEGLGETQYF.

This clonotype has only one observation. The V call is TRBV6-1, the J call TRBJ2-1, with 8 bases fitting TRBD2. CDR3 length: 17 amino acids. The junction had 12 bases not matched to a gene; V was cut back by 5 bases and J by 3 bases. CDR1 and CDR2 (germline): MNHNS, SASEGT. Here the CDR3 DNA reads TGTGCCAGCAGTCCGGGACTAGTATGGGGTGACTACAATGAGCAGTTCTTC. It is translated as CASSPGLVWGDYNEQFF.

The V and J genes are TRBV9 and TRBJ1-4, with D unresolved. With 2 bases removed from V and 4 bases from J, the gap between germline ends came to 15 bases. Germline V lookup: CDR1 SGDLS, CDR2 YYNGEE. The CDR3 totals 16 residues. The CDR3 region has the DNA TGTGCCAGCAGCGTTTCCCCACAACTCGATAATGAAAAACTGTTTTTT. It yields the protein CASSVSPQLDNEKLFF.

This clonotype was seen more than once but under ten times. V is TRBV6-1 and J is TRBJ2-1; the D gene is possibly TRBD2 (5 bases). Germline CDR1 reads MNHNS; CDR2 reads SASEGT. The CDR3 extends over 17 amino acids. V shed 5 bases and J shed 4 bases, with 21 bases lying between them. This CDR3 reads CASSPQDSGLLYNEQFF. As DNA, the CDR3 is TGTGCCAGCAGTCCACAAGACTCTGGACTGTTATACAATGAGCAGTTCTTC.

This rearrangement joins TRBV20-1 to TRBJ2-4; D possibly corresponds to TRBD2 (5 bases). The J call may be wrong; the DNA end is better matched by TRBJ2-7. Germline assignment: CDR1 DFQATT and CDR2 SNEGSKA (reference sequence). CDR3 length: 15 amino acids. DNA for the CDR3: TGCAGTGCCTCAAACTTAGGGAGTTTCTCCTACGAGCAGTACTTC. It yields the protein CSASNLGSFSYEQYF.

This chain connects TRBV5-1 to TRBJ2-4, with 10 bases lining up with TRBD2. TRBJ2-5 matches the DNA end more closely, so the J call is doubtful. Germline values: CDR1 SGHRS, CDR2 YFSETQ. The length of the CDR3 is 16 residues. As DNA, the CDR3 is TGCGCCAGCAGCTTATCCCTAGCGGGAGCCCAAGAGACCCAGTACTTC. It translates to CASSLSLAGAQETQYF.

J is TRBJ2-5 and V is TRBV4-1; weak D call: TRBD2 (5 bases). Germline V gene sequence: CDR1 MGHRA, CDR2 YSYEKL. The CDR3 consists of 14 residues. Trimming took off 3 bases at V and 4 bases at J, with 12 bases between the two ends. Here the CDR3 DNA reads TGCGCCAGCAGCCATCTTCTAGCTCCAGAGACCCAGTACTTC. It translates to CASSHLLAPETQYF.

The chain couples TRBV28 to TRBJ2-7, with 11 bases matching TRBD1. CDR3 length equals 17 residues. CDR1 is MDHEN and CDR2 is SYDVKM in the germline V gene. Trimming took 5 bases from V and 6 from J; bases not matched to a gene: 15. CDR3 protein: CASSARTGGVVGREQYF. CDR3 in DNA: TGTGCCAGCAGTGCCCGGACAGGGGGCGTTGTCGGGCGCGAGCAGTACTTC.

The V and J genes are TRBV20-1 and TRBJ1-6, with 12 bases fitting TRBD1. The germline gives CDR1 DFQATT, CDR2 SNEGSKA (reference sequence). V was clipped by 0 bases and J by 10 bases; unmatched bases: 4. The CDR3 is 15 amino acids. For the CDR3, the DNA is TGCAGTGCTAGAGATGGGGACAGGGGGCTATCACCCCTCCACTTT. Amino acid sequence: CSARDGDRGLSPLHF.

The rearrangement uses TRBV7-6 and TRBJ2-5; D might be TRBD1 (6 bases). Germline V gene lookup returns CDR1 SGHVS and CDR2 FNYEAQ. The CDR3 loop spans 14 amino acids. V gave up 0 bases and J gave up 9 bases, with 14 bases separating them. In nucleotides, the CDR3 is TGTGCCAGCAGCTTAGCACCCAACGCAGGGGCCCAGTACTTC. This codes for CASSLAPNAGAQYF.

The gene calls are TRBV24-1 and TRBJ2-2; D gene ambiguous. The V and J ends lost 7 bases and 1 base respectively, with 12 bases between them. Germline-derived CDR1 and CDR2 are KGHDR and SFDVKD. The CDR3 sequence is 15 residues long. In DNA form, the CDR3 reads TGTGCCACCAGAAAAGGAAGGATGAACACCGGGGAGCTGTTTTTT. Protein product: CATRKGRMNTGELFF.

This chain uses TRBV20-1 with TRBJ2-3, with D hard to call. V gave up 0 bases and J gave up 2 bases, with 12 bases separating them. Germline lookup yields CDR1 DFQATT and CDR2 SNEGSKA (reference sequence). The CDR3 is made up of 15 amino acids. Here the CDR3 reads CSARDATDHTDTQYF. CDR3 DNA sequence: TGCAGTGCTAGAGATGCAACAGACCACACAGATACGCAGTATTTT.